The T cell receptor beta chain under discussion was sequenced for a study of identical twins. Study-wide points: Twin-shared out-of-frame alpha sequences were enriched for low generation probability. The more abundant beta clonotypes in cord blood had fewer insertions, and memory repertoires did not show this. For zero-insertion analyses, partial confounding could come from invariant MAIT and iNKT cells.

V lost 4 bases and J lost 5; bases outside the gene matches: 7. CDR1 is LGHDT and CDR2 is YNNKEL in the germline V gene (reference sequence). The CDR3 has 15 amino acids. This clonotype was seen more than once but under ten times. The antigen remains undetermined. TCRdb ran MiXCR on the 5' RACE reads and lists one entry per CDR3 protein. This sample has about 890,000 distinct CDR3 sequences, with about 12% found just once. Another study also made use of these data, one on yellow fever vaccine responses in identical twins.

Material for sequencing was PBMCs. V usage is TRBV3-1 and J usage is TRBJ2-2, with 7 bases matching TRBD1. The sequence was obtained from a woman younger than 30 in good health. CDR3 protein: CASSRKGAWTGELFF. CDR3 nucleotides: TGTGCCAGCAGCCGGAAGGGGGCTTGGACCGGGGAGCTGTTTTTT.